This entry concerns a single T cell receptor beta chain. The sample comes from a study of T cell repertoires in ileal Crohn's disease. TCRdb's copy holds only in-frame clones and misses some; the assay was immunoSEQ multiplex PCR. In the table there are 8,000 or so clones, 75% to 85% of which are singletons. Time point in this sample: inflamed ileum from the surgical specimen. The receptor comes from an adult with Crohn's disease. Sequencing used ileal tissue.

CDR3 sequence: CASSKAGALGGYTF. CDR3 DNA: TGTGCCAGCAGTAAAGCTGGGGCCCTCGGGGGCTACACCTTC. This sequence joins TRBV25-1 and TRBJ1-2; a possible D gene is TRBD1 (5 bases). Looked up from germline, CDR1 is MGHDK and CDR2 is SYGVNS. The V end was cut by 5 bases, the J end by 8 bases, with 18 bases between. The CDR3 spans 14 residues.